The entry below describes one T cell receptor beta chain. This specimen comes from a study of blood T cell repertoires in COVID-19. Sequencing used immunoSEQ multiplex PCR; TCRdb keeps in-frame clones, though not all of them. This table has under 200,000 clones, approximately 80% appearing once. The source material was PBMCs or T cells enriched from blood (not recorded which). The clonotype originates from a man aged 50-59 years who had recovered from COVID-19.

For the CDR3, the DNA is TGTGCCAGCAGTGACAGGTTTGCAACTAATGAAAAACTGTTTTTT. Amino acid sequence: CASSDRFATNEKLFF. V and J are TRBV25-1 and TRBJ1-4; no reliable D call. V lost 3 bases and J lost 0, with 8 bases in between. This CDR3 spans 15 amino acids. Germline assignment: CDR1 MGHDK and CDR2 SYGVNS.